This T cell receptor (beta chain) derives from a study of cytomegalovirus exposure and HLA in healthy donors. Separate from the approximately 730-subject first cohort, the roughly 130-subject validation cohort was the one that the donors belonged to. Clones were read by immunoSEQ multiplex PCR, and TCRdb kept only the in-frame ones, dropping some. The data contain about 240,000 clones, 86% of them seen just once; the ten biggest clones take up around 1.2%. Notes on this clone: Its specificity is not known.

Points from the study as a whole: TCR clusters originating in the first cohort tended to co-occur in the 100 to 150 validation repertoires, according to a later analysis. Both high specificity and high sensitivity reportedly marked the classifier's diagnosis of cytomegalovirus status. Investigators reported approximately 170 TCR beta chains as tied to cytomegalovirus.

Sequencing input: PBMCs. The origin of this receptor is a woman aged 30 to 39 in good health and CMV-seropositive.

CDR3 in amino acids: CASSDPGGRETQYF. In DNA, the CDR3 is TGTGCCAGCAGTGACCCAGGGGGTAGAGAGACCCAGTACTTC. The chain employs TRBV6-1 and TRBJ2-5, with TRBD1 matching over 7 bases. This CDR3 is 14 amino acids long. The germline V gene encodes CDR1 MNHNS and CDR2 SASEGT. The trim removed 3 bases at V and 4 bases at J, leaving 5 bases unmatched.